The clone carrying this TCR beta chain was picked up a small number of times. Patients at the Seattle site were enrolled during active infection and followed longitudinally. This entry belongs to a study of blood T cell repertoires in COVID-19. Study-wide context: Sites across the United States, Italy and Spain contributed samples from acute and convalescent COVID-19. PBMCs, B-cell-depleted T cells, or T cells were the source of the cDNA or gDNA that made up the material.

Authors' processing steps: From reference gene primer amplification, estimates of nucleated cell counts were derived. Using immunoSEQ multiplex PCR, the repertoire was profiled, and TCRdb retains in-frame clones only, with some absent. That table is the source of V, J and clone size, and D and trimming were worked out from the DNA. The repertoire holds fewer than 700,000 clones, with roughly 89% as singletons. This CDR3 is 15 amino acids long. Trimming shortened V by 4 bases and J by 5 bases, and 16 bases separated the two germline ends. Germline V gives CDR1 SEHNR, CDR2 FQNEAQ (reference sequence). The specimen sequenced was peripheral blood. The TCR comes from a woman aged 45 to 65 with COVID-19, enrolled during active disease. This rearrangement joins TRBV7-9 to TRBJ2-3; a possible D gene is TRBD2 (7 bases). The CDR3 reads CASSWLPRGRDTQYF. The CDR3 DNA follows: TGTGCCAGCAGCTGGCTCCCGCGGGGGCGAGATACGCAGTATTTT. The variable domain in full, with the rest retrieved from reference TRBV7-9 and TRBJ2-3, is DTGVSQNPRHKITKRGQNVTFRCDPISEHNRLYWYRQTLGQGPEFLTYFQNEAQLEKSRLLSDRFSAERPKGSFSTLEIQRTEQGDSAMYLCASSWLPRGRDTQYFGPGTRLTVL.